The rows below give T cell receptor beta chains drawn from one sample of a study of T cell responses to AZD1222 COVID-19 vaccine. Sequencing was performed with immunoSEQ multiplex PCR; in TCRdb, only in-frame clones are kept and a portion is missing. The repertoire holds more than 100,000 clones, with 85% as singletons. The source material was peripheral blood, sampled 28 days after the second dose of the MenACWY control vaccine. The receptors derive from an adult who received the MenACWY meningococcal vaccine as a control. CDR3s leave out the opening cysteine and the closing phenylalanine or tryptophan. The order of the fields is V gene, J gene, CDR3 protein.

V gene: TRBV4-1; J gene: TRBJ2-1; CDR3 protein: ASSQDFVREGLL
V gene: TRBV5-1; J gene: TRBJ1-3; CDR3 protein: ASSPGQAWSNTIY
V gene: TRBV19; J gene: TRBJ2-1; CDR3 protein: ASSELAGANNEQF
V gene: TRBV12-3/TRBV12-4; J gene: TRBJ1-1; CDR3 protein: ASRPSGRTEAF
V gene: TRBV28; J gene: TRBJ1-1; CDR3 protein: ASSRHRGLAF
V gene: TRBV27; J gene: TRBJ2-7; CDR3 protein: ASSLASGSPLEQY
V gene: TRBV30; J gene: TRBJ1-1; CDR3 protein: AWSVKRDGPEAF
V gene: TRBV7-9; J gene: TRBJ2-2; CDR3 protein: ASSLGGFSGELF
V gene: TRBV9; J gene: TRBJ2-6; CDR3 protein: ASSVAVGISGANVLT
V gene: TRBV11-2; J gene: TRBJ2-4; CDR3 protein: ASREVLAKNIQY
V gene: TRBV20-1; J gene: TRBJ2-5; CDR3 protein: SAYQETQY
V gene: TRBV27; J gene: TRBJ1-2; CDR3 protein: ASSSARGGGYGYT
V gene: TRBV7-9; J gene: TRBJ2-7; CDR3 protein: ASSLGTSGPEQY
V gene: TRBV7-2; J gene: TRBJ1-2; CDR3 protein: ASSLFGTGLNYGYT
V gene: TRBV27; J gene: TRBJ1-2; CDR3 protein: ASSRGQGAYYGYT
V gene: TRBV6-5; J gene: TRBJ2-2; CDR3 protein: ASLPGQGNRELF
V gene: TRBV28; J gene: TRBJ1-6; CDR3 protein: ASSRDSQGSPLH
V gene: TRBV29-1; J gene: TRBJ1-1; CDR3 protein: SVLGQFRNTEAF
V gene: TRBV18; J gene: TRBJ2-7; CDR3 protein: ASSRSRTSPSGGANYEQY
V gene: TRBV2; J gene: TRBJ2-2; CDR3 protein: ASSELAITGELF
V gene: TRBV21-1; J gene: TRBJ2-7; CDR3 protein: ATAREGVAYEQY
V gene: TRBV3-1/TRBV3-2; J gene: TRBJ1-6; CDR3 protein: ASRNKGGGSPLH
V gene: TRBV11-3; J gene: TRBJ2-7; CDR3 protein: ASSLDLMESRDPYEQY
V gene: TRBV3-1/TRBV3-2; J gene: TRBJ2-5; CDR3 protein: ASSQVYGETQY
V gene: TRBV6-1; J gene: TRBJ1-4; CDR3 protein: ASSESTGGHNEKLF
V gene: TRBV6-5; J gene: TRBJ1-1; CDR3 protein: ASSWGTGEAF
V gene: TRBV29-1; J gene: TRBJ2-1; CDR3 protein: SVEDFIGGAGF
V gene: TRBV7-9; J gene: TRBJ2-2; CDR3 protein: ASSQPGHNTGELF
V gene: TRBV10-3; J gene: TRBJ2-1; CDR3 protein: AIRMTSGSNEQF
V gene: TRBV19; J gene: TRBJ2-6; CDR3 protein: ASSIDRPSTGANVLT
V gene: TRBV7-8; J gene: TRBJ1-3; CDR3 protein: ASSTTVYSGNTIY
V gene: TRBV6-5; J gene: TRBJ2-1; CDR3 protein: ASSSRVWNEQF
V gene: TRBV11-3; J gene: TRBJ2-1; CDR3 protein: ASSSGLAETFLNEQF
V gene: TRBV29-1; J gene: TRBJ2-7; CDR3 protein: SANQGDYEQY
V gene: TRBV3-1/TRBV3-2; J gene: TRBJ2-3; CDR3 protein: ASSLGQGGPGSTQY
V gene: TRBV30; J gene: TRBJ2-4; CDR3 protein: AWSAPPWRQLAKNIQY
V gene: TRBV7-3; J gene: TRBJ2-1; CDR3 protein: ASSNPGLDVYEQF
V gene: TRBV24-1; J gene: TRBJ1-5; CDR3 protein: ATSEDNQPQH
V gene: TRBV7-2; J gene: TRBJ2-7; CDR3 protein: ASSIGTSGVYEQY
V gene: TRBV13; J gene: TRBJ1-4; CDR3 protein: ASSLGDLGTNEKLF
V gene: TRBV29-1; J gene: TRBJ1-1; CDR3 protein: SASGNTEAF
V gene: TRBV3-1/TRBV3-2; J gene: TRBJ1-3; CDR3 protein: ASRRQGMTGPGNTIY
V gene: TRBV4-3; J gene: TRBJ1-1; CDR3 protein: ASSPETTGGTEAF
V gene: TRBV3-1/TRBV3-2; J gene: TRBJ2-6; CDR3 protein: ASSLFGGGPLRSLT
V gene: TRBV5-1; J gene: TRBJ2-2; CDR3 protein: ASSLFSGTSTPGELF